The present T cell receptor (beta chain) was sequenced within a study of shared clonotypes between healthy human individuals (TCRdb year 2020). For the wider study: The cohort included a few men and a couple of women between 18 and 49 years of age. For each donor, CD4 naive and CD4 memory were each run on three plates, CD8 naive on two plates, and CD8 memory on one plate. To estimate repertoire size and how much clonotypes are shared between individuals, the study performed deep sequencing of blood TCR repertoires from roughly five healthy adults. To increase sequencing depth and limit assay-specific biases, TCR repertoire library preparation and sequencing were carried out by different laboratories using diverse techniques. Each donor's leukapheresis produced roughly between roughly 0.85 and 10 billion PBMCs.

Using the deep immunoSEQ assay, TCR CDR3 regions were amplified from genomic DNA by multiplex PCR. Extracted genomic DNA from each cell subset was distributed evenly across all wells of several immunoSEQ 96-well plates, and each plate was treated as a replicate. Each replicate PCR for sorted subsets received approximately 220 ng genomic DNA, equal to about 30,000 T cell genomes. The purified libraries were quantified using a Qubit 3.0 fluorometer, sized with a Bioanalyzer 2100, and then quantified again using the KAPA Library Quantification kit. Every immunoSEQ 96-well plate was sequenced on a dedicated single-read 150-cycle Illumina NextSeq 550 flow cell. Turning to the authors' computational methods: Because only junctional sequences without quality scores were contained in the immunoSEQ output, filtering matching that applied to full-length reads could not be performed. Sequences were annotated with PyIR, a Python wrapper for IgBLAST v1.9, and V/J genes and CDR3 were assigned using IMGT germline references. Reads were filtered out if the reads had weak V/J assignments (E-value above 1e-6), no CDR3, stop codons, out-of-frame junctions, or ambiguous translated residues. V3J clonotypes were defined as sequences sharing an identical inferred V gene, J gene, and CDR3 amino acid sequence. The percentage overlap between two repertoires was calculated by dividing the number of shared unique clonotypes by the size of the smaller repertoire. RTK rarefaction, the Chao1 estimator, and Recon v2.1 estimates of unobserved clonotypes were used to assess repertoire richness. Generation probabilities were computed with OLGA for all TCRbeta clonotypes obtained by the gDNA method from a handful of donors. TCRdb obtained this table from immuneACCESS and retained in-frame rearrangements with V and J assigned. These tables miss some clones; where compared with another copy, unresolved V genes account for less than half of the shortfall, and the remainder is unexplained. The DNA gave D and trimming, while V, J and clone size come from that table. In this sample the table shows about 1,800,000 clones, less than 95% of which occur a single time. The top ten clones comprise 1.2% of the sample.

What the work shows at the level of the full study, not this receptor alone: Based on pairwise subsampling, the degree of clonotype sharing among donors was expected to be affected by sequencing depth. Clonotypes shared by all four sorted-subset donors showed higher generation probabilities than non-shared clonotypes. Larger estimated clonotype richness was generally found for naive subsets than for memory subsets. Around 5.4% of naive CD4, around 3.5% of naive CD8, about 2.4% of memory CD4, and 0.4% of memory CD8 clonotypes were shared across a few donors. The small number of donors limited the genetic and exposure-history diversity represented. Sampling was limited to blood, and TCR repertoires in tissue likely differ from TCR repertoires in blood. Rarefaction of sorted-subset datasets indicated incomplete sequencing despite the large sequencing depth.

CD8 naive samples consisted of CD45RO-negative cells that were positively selected for CCR7, yielding a CD45RA+CCR7+ population without TemRA cells. Healthy HIV-negative adults with no recently reported acute infections or vaccinations were included as donors. Every donor was a Caucasian adult residing in Nashville, Tennessee, USA. Blood was collected by leukapheresis, and PBMCs were isolated by Ficoll-Histopaque density gradient centrifugation and then cryopreserved in liquid nitrogen vapor phase. Purity and quantity of every magnetically sorted T cell population were checked by analytical flow cytometry. Each sorted fraction had its genomic DNA isolated and then quantified by UV absorbance on a Nanodrop 2000c. From cysteine to phenylalanine, the CDR3 is 9 amino acids long. The sequence is cut down to CDR3 DNA, 27 bases in frame from base 1. Trimming removed 8 bases from V and 5 bases from J, leaving 4 bases between the germline ends. Based on the germline V gene, the CDR1 and CDR2 sequences are MNHEY and SVGAGI.

On this clone itself: It lacks a known antigen. Base qualities are not provided; no much larger clone lies one nucleotide away.

The sequence is built from TRBV6-5 and TRBJ2-7, with the identity of the D gene unclear. The sequencing sample was made of naive CD8+ T cells sorted from blood. The sample's cell subset or site label, in plain terms: CD45RA+CCR7+. The sequence was obtained from a man younger than 35 in good health. The DNA sequence is TGTGCCAGCCCCCACGAGCAGTACTTC. Translated, it gives CASPHEQYF.